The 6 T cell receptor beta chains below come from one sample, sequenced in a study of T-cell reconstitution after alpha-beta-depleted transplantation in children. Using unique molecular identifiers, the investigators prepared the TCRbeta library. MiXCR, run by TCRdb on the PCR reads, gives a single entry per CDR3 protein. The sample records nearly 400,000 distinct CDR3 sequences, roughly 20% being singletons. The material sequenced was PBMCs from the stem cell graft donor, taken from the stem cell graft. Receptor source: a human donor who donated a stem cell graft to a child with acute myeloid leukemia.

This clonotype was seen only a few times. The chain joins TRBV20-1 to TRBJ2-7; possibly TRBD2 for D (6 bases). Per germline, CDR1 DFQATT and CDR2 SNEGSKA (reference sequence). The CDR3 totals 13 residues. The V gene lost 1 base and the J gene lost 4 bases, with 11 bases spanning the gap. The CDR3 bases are TGCAGTGCTAGAGTCGGGGGTCGGTACGAGCAGTACTTC. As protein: CSARVGGRYEQYF.

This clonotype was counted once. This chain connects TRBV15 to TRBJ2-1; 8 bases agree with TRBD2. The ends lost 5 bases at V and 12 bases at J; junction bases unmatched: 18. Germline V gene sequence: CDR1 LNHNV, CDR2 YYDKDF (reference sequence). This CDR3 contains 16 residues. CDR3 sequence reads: CATSLSGTSTRVGQFF. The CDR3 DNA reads TGTGCCACCAGCTTGTCCGGGACTAGTACCAGGGTTGGGCAGTTCTTC. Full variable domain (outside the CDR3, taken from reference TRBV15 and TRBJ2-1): DAMVIQNPRYQVTQFGKPVTLSCSQTLNHNVMYWYQQKSSQAPKLLFHYYDKDFNNEADTPDNFQSRRPNTSFCFLDIRSPGLGDTAMYLCATSLSGTSTRVGQFFGPGTRLTVL.

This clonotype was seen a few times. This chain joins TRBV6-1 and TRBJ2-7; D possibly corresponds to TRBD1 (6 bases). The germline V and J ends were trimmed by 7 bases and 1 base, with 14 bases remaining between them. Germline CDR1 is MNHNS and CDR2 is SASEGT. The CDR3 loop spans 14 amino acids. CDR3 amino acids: CASTHGGQSYEQYF. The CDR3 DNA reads TGTGCCAGCACCCATGGTGGACAGTCCTACGAGCAGTACTTC.

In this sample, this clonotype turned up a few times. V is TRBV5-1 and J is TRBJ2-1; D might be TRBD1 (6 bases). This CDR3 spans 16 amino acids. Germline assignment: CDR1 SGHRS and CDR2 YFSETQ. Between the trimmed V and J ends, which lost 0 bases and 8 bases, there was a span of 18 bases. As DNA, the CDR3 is TGCGCCAGCAGCTTGGGGGGACATCCCAAAGGGGATGAGCAGTTCTTC. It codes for CASSLGGHPKGDEQFF. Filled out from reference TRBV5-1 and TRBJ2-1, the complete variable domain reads KAGVTQTPRYLIKTRGQQVTLSCSPISGHRSVSWYQQTPGQGLQFLFEYFSETQRNKGNFPGRFSGRQFSNSRSEMNVSTLELGDSALYLCASSLGGHPKGDEQFFGPGTRLTVL.

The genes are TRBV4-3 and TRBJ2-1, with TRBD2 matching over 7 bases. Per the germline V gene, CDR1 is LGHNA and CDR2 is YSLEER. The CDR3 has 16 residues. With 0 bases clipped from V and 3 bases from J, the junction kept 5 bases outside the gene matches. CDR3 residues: CASSQDQREGYNEQFF. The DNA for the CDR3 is TGCGCCAGCAGCCAAGATCAGCGGGAAGGCTACAATGAGCAGTTCTTC.

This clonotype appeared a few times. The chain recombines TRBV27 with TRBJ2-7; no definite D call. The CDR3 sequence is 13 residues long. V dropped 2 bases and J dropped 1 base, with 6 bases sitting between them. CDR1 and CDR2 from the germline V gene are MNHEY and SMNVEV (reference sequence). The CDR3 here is CASSLVFSYEQYF. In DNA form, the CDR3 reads TGTGCCAGCAGTTTAGTGTTTTCCTACGAGCAGTACTTC.